One sample yielded the 30 T cell receptor beta chains listed below, sequenced in a study of OX40 agonist ivuxolimab in advanced cancers. Sequenced by immunoSEQ multiplex PCR; TCRdb stores in-frame clones only, minus some. This repertoire shows approximately 12,000 clones, over 60% found once; its top ten account for about 30%. Specimen: CD4+ or CD8+ T cells sorted from blood, collected in a trial of the OX40 agonist ivuxolimab. The receptor source for this set is an adult with an advanced solid tumor such as melanoma, head and neck, liver or kidney cancer.

The V gene is TRBV28, the J gene TRBJ1-5, with 8 bases aligning to TRBD1. Per germline, CDR1 MDHEN and CDR2 SYDVKM. V lost 6 bases, J lost 3 bases, and 7 bases stayed unmatched. There are 15 residues in the CDR3. Here the CDR3 DNA reads TGTGCCAGCAGAACGACAGGGGTTTTCAATCAGCCCCAGCATTTT. It specifies CASRTTGVFNQPQHF.

The chain carries TRBV5-8 and TRBJ1-1; TRBD1 is a possible D gene (5 bases). Germline CDR1 is SGHTS and CDR2 is YDEGEE. V was trimmed by 3 bases and J by 3 bases, leaving 12 bases between them. This CDR3 spans 14 amino acids. This CDR3 is CASSYSAGYTEAFF. The CDR3 DNA sequence: TGTGCCAGCAGCTACTCCGCAGGGTACACTGAAGCTTTCTTT.

J is TRBJ1-2 and V is TRBV27; 7 nucleotides match TRBD1. V gave up 0 bases and J gave up 4 bases; unmatched junction bases: 11. The CDR3 contains 17 residues. The germline V gene encodes CDR1 MNHEY and CDR2 SMNVEV (reference sequence). The CDR3 coding sequence is TGTGCCAGCAGTTTATCCGCACAGGGGCCGGCCGGCTATGGCTACACCTTC. Amino acid sequence: CASSLSAQGPAGYGYTF.

The chain has TRBV28 and TRBJ2-2; maybe TRBD1 (6 bases). The germline gives CDR1 MDHEN, CDR2 SYDVKM. The CDR3 consists of 16 residues. V lost 4 bases and J 1 base, leaving 13 bases between the germline ends. CDR3 amino acids: CASSSTVRGNTGELFF. The CDR3 DNA sequence: TGTGCCAGCAGTTCCACGGTCAGGGGGAACACCGGGGAGCTGTTTTTT.

The rearrangement uses TRBV4-1 and TRBJ1-3; D uncertain. Germline-derived CDR1 and CDR2 are MGHRA and YSYEKL. The CDR3 is 14 residues long. Deletions cut 1 base from V and 5 bases from J, with 9 bases between. The CDR3 sequence: CASSQVTERNTIYF. DNA for the CDR3: TGCGCCAGCAGCCAAGTGACCGAACGAAACACCATATATTTT.

In its sample, this clone was seen a few times. The chain combines TRBV11-2 with TRBJ1-1, with D unclear. V lost 1 base to trimming and J lost 9 bases, with 12 bases between them. Germline lookup yields CDR1 SGHAT and CDR2 FQNNGV. The CDR3 covers 13 residues. CDR3 region: CASSLGGWHQAFF. The CDR3, as DNA: TGTGCCAGCAGCTTAGGTGGTTGGCACCAAGCTTTCTTT.

The chain employs TRBV11-3 and TRBJ2-1; possibly TRBD2 for D (5 bases). Trimming removed 5 bases at V and 8 bases at J, with 10 bases between. This CDR3 comprises 12 residues. CDR1 is SGHNT and CDR2 is YENEEA in the germline V gene. The DNA of the CDR3 is TGTGCCAGCAGCCCAGAGGGAGATGAGCAGTTCTTC. Translated: CASSPEGDEQFF.

The chain couples TRBV6-5 to TRBJ2-1, with D perhaps TRBD2 (6 bases). CDR3 size: 14 residues. Germline CDR1 reads MNHEY; CDR2 reads SVGAGI. V lost 0 bases to trimming and J lost 9 bases, with 12 bases between them. DNA of the CDR3: TGTGCCAGCAGTTACTCGGCCGTCGGGAGTGAGCAGTTCTTC. It is translated as CASSYSAVGSEQFF.

This clone has only a few counts. V gene TRBV6-5 combines with J gene TRBJ1-4; 8 bases line up with TRBD1. This CDR3 spans 15 amino acids. The germline CDR1 and CDR2 sequences are MNHEY and SVGAGI. Germline trimming cut 0 bases from V and 5 bases from J; bases unmatched to any gene: 2. CDR3 in amino acids: CASSYSRQGNEKLFF. CDR3 coding DNA: TGTGCCAGCAGTTACTCGAGACAGGGGAATGAAAAACTGTTTTTT.

The rearrangement uses TRBV28 and TRBJ2-3; the match to TRBD2 covers 9 bases. Germline trimming cut 5 bases from V and 0 bases from J; bases unmatched to any gene: 6. The CDR3 loop spans 16 amino acids. CDR1 MDHEN and CDR2 SYDVKM come from the germline V gene. The CDR3 sequence is CASSVSGSASTDTQYF. Written as DNA, the CDR3 is TGTGCCAGCAGTGTTAGCGGGAGTGCGAGCACAGATACGCAGTATTTT.

This chain links TRBV2 with TRBJ1-1, with D perhaps matching TRBD1 (6 bases). There are 15 residues in the CDR3. Trimming shortened V by 8 bases and J by 1 base, and 17 bases separated the two germline ends. Germline CDR1 is SNHLY and CDR2 is FYNNEI. The CDR3 loop is CASSSPGGWNTEAFF. CDR3 sequence (DNA): TGTGCCAGCTCGTCCCCCGGGGGCTGGAACACTGAAGCTTTCTTT.

The rearrangement links TRBV7-8 to TRBJ2-7, with TRBD2 as a possible D gene (6 bases). Trimming removed 4 bases at V and 1 base at J, with 14 bases between. The length of the CDR3 is 15 residues. Germline-derived CDR1 and CDR2 are SGHVS and FQNEAQ. CDR3 coding DNA: TGTGCCAGCAGCTCCACCCGGGACTCTTCCTACGAGCAGTACTTC. Translating gives CASSSTRDSSYEQYF. Together with reference TRBV7-8 and TRBJ2-7, the CDR3 gives the full variable domain: GAGVSQSPRYKVAKRGQDVALRCDPISGHVSLFWYQQALGQGPEFLTYFQNEAQLDKSGLPSDRFFAERPEGSVSTLKIQRTQQEDSAVYLCASSSTRDSSYEQYFGPGTRLTVT.

V usage is TRBV27 and J usage is TRBJ1-3; TRBD1 might be the D (5 bases). Germline lookup yields CDR1 MNHEY and CDR2 SMNVEV (reference sequence). This CDR3 has 12 residues. V shed 8 bases and J shed 1 base, with 6 bases lying between them. CDR3: CASQGSGNTIYF. CDR3 sequence (DNA): TGTGCCAGCCAGGGATCTGGAAACACCATATATTTT.

The chain uses TRBV30 and TRBJ1-5; maybe TRBD1 (5 bases). From germline, CDR1 is GTSNPN and CDR2 SVGIG (reference sequence). This CDR3 has 14 residues. The ends were cut back, 3 bases at V and 6 bases at J, with 15 bases in the middle. This CDR3 is CAWSPGRGGQPQHF. CDR3 nucleotides: TGTGCCTGGAGCCCTGGTAGGGGAGGTCAGCCCCAGCATTTT.

This clone came up a few times. The chain has TRBV7-9 and TRBJ2-7, with 9 bases aligning to TRBD1. Germline assignment: CDR1 SEHNR and CDR2 FQNEAQ (reference sequence). V lost 4 bases and J lost 4; bases outside the gene matches: 11. The CDR3 contains 16 residues. CDR3 bases: TGTGCCAGCAGCTCCCCACGGACAGGGGAGTTGTACGAGCAGTACTTC. Its protein is CASSSPRTGELYEQYF.

The chain couples TRBV30 to TRBJ1-1; no clear D gene. In germline, CDR1 is GTSNPN, CDR2 SVGIG (reference sequence). The length of the CDR3 is 14 residues. The germline V and J ends were trimmed by 0 bases and 5 bases, with 13 bases remaining between them. The CDR3 DNA is TGTGCCTGGAGTGTACTCGGTCTAGGTACTGAAGCTTTCTTT. Its protein is CAWSVLGLGTEAFF. Together with reference TRBV30 and TRBJ1-1, the CDR3 gives the full variable domain: SQTIHQWPATLVQPVGSPLSLECTVEGTSNPNLYWYRQAAGRGLQLLFYSVGIGQISSEVPQNLSASRPQDRQFILSSKKLLLSDSGFYLCAWSVLGLGTEAFFGQGTRLTVV.

This clone has just a few counts. The chain uses TRBV7-8 and TRBJ2-1; D may be TRBD1 or TRBD2 (5 bases each). Between the trimmed V and J ends, which lost 2 bases and 5 bases, there was a span of 10 bases. The CDR3 contains 14 residues. Germline CDR1 and CDR2: SGHVS and FQNEAQ. In nucleotides, the CDR3 is TGTGCCAGCAGCTTAACTGAGGGGAACAATGAGCAGTTCTTC. Protein: CASSLTEGNNEQFF. Using reference TRBV7-8 and TRBJ2-1 for the parts outside the CDR3, the full variable domain is GAGVSQSPRYKVAKRGQDVALRCDPISGHVSLFWYQQALGQGPEFLTYFQNEAQLDKSGLPSDRFFAERPEGSVSTLKIQRTQQEDSAVYLCASSLTEGNNEQFFGPGTRLTVL.

The V and J genes are TRBV10-3 and TRBJ2-4; D perhaps matches TRBD1 (5 bases). The germline V gene encodes CDR1 ENHRY and CDR2 SYGVKD. V lost 7 bases and J lost 8, with 15 bases in between. This CDR3 has 13 residues. CDR3 sequence (DNA): TGTGCCATCAAAGACAGTACGCAAGACATTCAGTACTTC. Translating gives CAIKDSTQDIQYF.

The count of this clone is one. The chain combines TRBV28 with TRBJ2-2; D is undetermined. Germline CDR1 MDHEN, CDR2 SYDVKM. The germline V and J ends were trimmed by 6 bases and 6 bases, with 11 bases remaining between them. The CDR3 runs to 13 residues. CDR3 DNA sequence: TGTGCCAGCAGCGATTTTCGGTCCGGGGAGCTGTTTTTT. Translating it yields CASSDFRSGELFF. Combining the CDR3 with reference TRBV28 and TRBJ2-2 gives the whole variable domain DVKVTQSSRYLVKRTGEKVFLECVQDMDHENMFWYRQDPGLGLRLIYFSYDVKMKEKGDIPEGYSVSREKKERFSLILESASTNQTSMYLCASSDFRSGELFFGEGSRLTVL.

The CDR3 nucleotides read TGTGCCAGCAGCACGCGTGACAGGGGGCCCGGGGAGCTGTTTTTT. Its protein is CASSTRDRGPGELFF. V usage is TRBV7-9 and J usage is TRBJ2-2, with 10 bases aligning to TRBD1. This CDR3 contains 15 residues. Trimming took 5 bases from V and 6 from J; bases not matched to a gene: 6. Germline assignment: CDR1 SEHNR and CDR2 FQNEAQ (reference sequence).

The CDR3, as DNA: TGTGCCAGCAGTTCTAACCGGGACAGGGGGTGGGATGAGCAGTTCTTC. It codes for CASSSNRDRGWDEQFF. V is TRBV7-9 and J is TRBJ2-1, with 11 bases identical to TRBD1. Germline V gene sequence: CDR1 SEHNR, CDR2 FQNEAQ (reference sequence). Trimming cost V 6 bases and J 8 bases; bases outside gene matches: 12. This CDR3 is built from 16 residues.

The V and J genes are TRBV5-1 and TRBJ2-3, with D maybe TRBD2 (6 bases). CDR1 SGHRS and CDR2 YFSETQ come from the germline V gene. Trimming shortened V by 3 bases and J by 6 bases, and 17 bases separated the two germline ends. The CDR3 is 15 residues long. CDR3 sequence reads: CASSWAGSKGDTQYF. DNA of the CDR3: TGCGCCAGCAGCTGGGCCGGGAGTAAAGGTGATACGCAGTATTTT.

By sample share, this clone is medium-sized. J is TRBJ2-3 and V is TRBV7-8, with D maybe TRBD1 (6 bases). This CDR3 is built from 15 residues. The ends were cut back, 5 bases at V and 2 bases at J, with 14 bases in the middle. Germline lookup yields CDR1 SGHVS and CDR2 FQNEAQ. The CDR3 sequence: CASSRAGADTDTQYF. DNA of the CDR3: TGTGCCAGCAGCCGGGCAGGGGCCGACACAGATACGCAGTATTTT.

The rearrangement links TRBV15 to TRBJ2-5, with TRBD1 matching 10 bases. This CDR3 is built from 15 residues. With 6 bases clipped from V and 2 bases from J, the junction kept 6 bases outside the gene matches. The germline CDR1 and CDR2 sequences are LNHNV and YYDKDF (reference sequence). The CDR3 protein is CATRRDRGKQETQYF. In DNA form, the CDR3 reads TGTGCCACCAGGCGGGACAGGGGTAAACAAGAGACCCAGTACTTC.

V is TRBV5-1 and J is TRBJ2-5, with D possibly TRBD2 on 6 matching bases. Germline lookup yields CDR1 SGHRS and CDR2 YFSETQ. This CDR3 is 15 amino acids long. Trimming removed 3 bases at V and 5 bases at J, with 17 bases between. CDR3 region: CASSWRDPAGETQYF. The DNA for the CDR3 is TGCGCCAGCAGCTGGCGGGACCCAGCCGGGGAGACCCAGTACTTC. The whole variable domain, remainder taken from reference TRBV5-1 and TRBJ2-5, is KAGVTQTPRYLIKTRGQQVTLSCSPISGHRSVSWYQQTPGQGLQFLFEYFSETQRNKGNFPGRFSGRQFSNSRSEMNVSTLELGDSALYLCASSWRDPAGETQYFGPGTRLLVL.

The chain has TRBV5-5 and TRBJ2-2; TRBD2 matches 7 bases. Germline CDR1 reads SGHKS; CDR2 reads YYEKEE (reference sequence). The V segment lost 0 bases and the J segment 5 bases; nucleotides outside the gene matches: 7. The CDR3 is 16 residues long. CDR3 coding DNA: TGTGCCAGCAGCTTGGGAGCTAGCGGAAGGACCGGGGAGCTGTTTTTT. It translates to CASSLGASGRTGELFF.

The chain combines TRBV19 with TRBJ2-1, with D maybe TRBD2 (6 bases). The ends were cut back, 4 bases at V and 4 bases at J, with 14 bases in the middle. There are 15 residues in the CDR3. Germline lookup yields CDR1 LNHDA and CDR2 SQIVND (reference sequence). The CDR3 loop is CASSTNPGLYNEQFF. CDR3 nucleotides: TGTGCCAGTAGTACCAATCCGGGACTTTACAATGAGCAGTTCTTC. Supplemented by reference TRBV19 and TRBJ2-1, the full variable domain reads DGGITQSPKYLFRKEGQNVTLSCEQNLNHDAMYWYRQDPGQGLRLIYYSQIVNDFQKGDIAEGYSVSREKKESFPLTVTSAQKNPTAFYLCASSTNPGLYNEQFFGPGTRLTVL.

The chain recombines TRBV28 with TRBJ2-4; D not certain. The CDR3 sequence is 12 residues long. Germline values: CDR1 MDHEN, CDR2 SYDVKM. V lost 6 bases and J 10 bases, leaving 13 bases between the germline ends. The CDR3 here is CASRPAAGIQYF. The CDR3 DNA reads TGTGCCAGCAGGCCGGCGGCAGGAATTCAGTACTTC.

The gene calls are TRBV28 and TRBJ1-1; no clear D gene. Trimming removed 2 bases at V and 4 bases at J, with 8 bases between. In germline, CDR1 is MDHEN, CDR2 SYDVKM. The CDR3 has 13 amino acids. The CDR3 region has the DNA TGTGCCAGCAGTTTAGGTCGGGGCACTGAAGCTTTCTTT. Translation gives CASSLGRGTEAFF.

The chain combines TRBV4-1 with TRBJ2-5, with 7 positions matching TRBD2. CDR3 length equals 16 residues. Germline V lookup: CDR1 MGHRA, CDR2 YSYEKL. With V trimmed by 4 bases and J by 6 bases, 14 bases remained unmatched. The CDR3 DNA reads as TGCGCCAGCAGCCCTGGACTAGTGATGGGGCTGAAGACCCAGTACTTC. It codes for CASSPGLVMGLKTQYF.